One sample yielded the 25 T cell receptor beta chains listed below, sequenced in a study of shared clonotypes between healthy human individuals. In the naive CD8 group, cells lacked CD45RO and were positively selected for CCR7, so terminally differentiated effector memory CD45RA+ cells were left out. This table comes from immunoSEQ multiplex PCR, and its TCRdb copy is limited to in-frame clones, with some not included. The sample has under 700,000 clones; 85% to 95% are singletons. The sequenced material came from naive CD8+ T cells sorted from blood. These receptors came from a woman in her 30s in good health.

The gene calls are TRBV7-9 and TRBJ2-2, with no clear D. Germline V gene sequence: CDR1 SEHNR, CDR2 FQNEAQ (reference sequence). CDR3 length: 17 residues. V was clipped by 2 bases and J by 7 bases, with 20 bases between them. CDR3 nucleotide sequence: TGTGCCAGCAGCTTAATGCCCACGGGTTCCGAGGTCGGGGAGCTGTTTTTT. Protein product: CASSLMPTGSEVGELFF.

The chain has TRBV13 and TRBJ2-7, with D uncertain. The V gene lost 5 bases and the J gene lost 2 bases, with 7 bases spanning the gap. Germline V CDR1 and CDR2: PRHDT, FYEKMQ (reference sequence). The CDR3 length is 12 residues. CDR3 protein: CASSMQAYEQYF. CDR3 nucleotides: TGTGCCAGCAGCATGCAGGCCTACGAGCAGTACTTC.

The chain carries TRBV2 and TRBJ2-7; no clear D. Looked up from germline, CDR1 is SNHLY and CDR2 is FYNNEI. Trimming cost V 8 bases and J 3 bases, with 23 bases left between them. This CDR3 is 16 amino acids long. The CDR3 sequence: CASLMSIDYYGYEQYF. The CDR3 DNA sequence: TGTGCCAGCCTGATGAGCATCGATTACTACGGCTACGAGCAGTACTTC. The full variable domain, its missing parts supplied by reference TRBV2 and TRBJ2-7, is EPEVTQTPSHQVTQMGQEVILRCVPISNHLYFYWYRQILGQKVEFLVSFYNNEISEKSEIFDDQFSVERPDGSNFTLKIRSTKLEDSAMYFCASLMSIDYYGYEQYFGPGTRLTVT.

The rearrangement joins TRBV27 to TRBJ2-5; D is undetermined. The V and J ends lost 3 bases and 5 bases respectively, with 10 bases between them. There are 13 residues in the CDR3. Germline V CDR1 and CDR2: MNHEY, SMNVEV (reference sequence). CDR3 residues: CASSFYPGETQYF. The CDR3 region has the DNA TGTGCCAGCAGTTTTTATCCCGGGGAGACCCAGTACTTC.

The chain has TRBV19 and TRBJ1-3; D not certain. The CDR3 length is 16 residues. V lost 0 bases and J lost 0, with 9 bases in between. The germline V gene has CDR1 LNHDA and CDR2 SQIVND (reference sequence). In DNA, the CDR3 is TGTGCCAGTAGTATAGATCTCGGGGACTCTGGAAACACCATATATTTT. It yields the protein CASSIDLGDSGNTIYF.

The rearrangement uses TRBV5-5 and TRBJ2-7; TRBD2 aligns across 8 bases. The V segment lost 4 bases and the J segment 0 bases; nucleotides outside the gene matches: 6. Germline V gives CDR1 SGHKS, CDR2 YYEKEE (reference sequence). This CDR3 is built from 15 residues. CDR3 sequence reads: CASSTVAGHSYEQYF. The CDR3 DNA sequence: TGTGCCAGCAGCACCGTAGCGGGGCACTCCTACGAGCAGTACTTC.

The genes are TRBV7-8 and TRBJ2-5; 7 positions agree with TRBD1. After removal of 5 bases from V and 2 bases from J, the junction contained 5 bases not matched to a gene. Germline lookup yields CDR1 SGHVS and CDR2 FQNEAQ. The CDR3 is 14 amino acids. CDR3 in amino acids: CASSLNRGQETQYF. The DNA for the CDR3 is TGTGCCAGCAGCCTGAACAGGGGTCAAGAGACCCAGTACTTC.

V is TRBV21-1 and J is TRBJ1-5. TRBV21-1 is classified as a pseudogene. This CDR3 region has 13 residues. In nucleotides, the CDR3 is TGTGCCAGCAGCAGGGGAGGGAGGTCAACCCGACATTTT. Its protein product is CASSRGGRSTRHF.

This clone was picked up a small number of times. This rearrangement joins TRBV28 to TRBJ2-2; no definite D call. Germline values: CDR1 MDHEN, CDR2 SYDVKM. V was clipped by 5 bases and J by 10 bases, with 8 bases between them. This CDR3 is 11 amino acids long. CDR3 bases: TGTGCCAGCAGTCCCCCCGTGGAGCTGTTTTTT. As protein: CASSPPVELFF.

The CDR3 DNA is TGTGCCAGCAACCCCTCTCCGGGAGGAACAGATACGCAGTATTTT. Translated: CASNPSPGGTDTQYF. V usage is TRBV9 and J usage is TRBJ2-3; 7 nucleotides line up with TRBD2. The CDR3 is 15 amino acids. From germline, CDR1 is SGDLS and CDR2 YYNGEE. V lost 6 bases and J lost 3; bases outside the gene matches: 10.

The chain links TRBV5-8 to TRBJ2-1; 9 bases match TRBD1. The CDR3 has 16 amino acids. Germline V gene data show CDR1 as SGHTS and CDR2 as YDEGEE. The junction had 10 bases not matched to a gene; V was cut back by 5 bases and J by 4 bases. In DNA form, the CDR3 reads TGTGCCAGCAGACCAAACGGACAGGGGAGATACAATGAGCAGTTCTTC. Amino acids: CASRPNGQGRYNEQFF.

The chain has TRBV9 and TRBJ2-1; D uncertain. In germline, CDR1 is SGDLS, CDR2 YYNGEE. The V end was cut by 6 bases, the J end by 6 bases, with 25 bases between. The CDR3 runs to 17 residues. The CDR3 region has the DNA TGTGCCAGCAACCCAGCTCGGTCGACGGTGTTTTTCAATGAGCAGTTCTTC. The encoded protein is CASNPARSTVFFNEQFF.

The chain is built from TRBV13 and TRBJ2-1, with D perhaps matching TRBD2 (6 bases). In germline, CDR1 is PRHDT, CDR2 FYEKMQ (reference sequence). The V end lost 0 bases, the J end lost 8 bases, and 8 bases lay between the germline ends. The CDR3 extends over 13 amino acids. The CDR3 region is CASSLGRDYEQFF. CDR3 nucleotide sequence: TGTGCCAGCAGCTTAGGCAGGGACTATGAGCAGTTCTTC.

A word on this clone: The same CDR3 arises from other DNA sequences in this sample as well. The chain carries TRBV19 and TRBJ2-1, with 7 bases aligning to TRBD2. Germline V gene data show CDR1 as LNHDA and CDR2 as SQIVND (reference sequence). CDR3 length equals 15 residues. V was pared by 3 bases and J by 4 bases, with 6 bases of the junction left unmatched. DNA of the CDR3: TGTGCCAGTAGTATCAGCGCTAGCGGTTACAATGAGCAGTTCTTC. Amino acid sequence: CASSISASGYNEQFF.

The chain is built from TRBV2 and TRBJ2-5, with D tentatively TRBD1 or TRBD2 (5 bases each). Germline CDR1 and CDR2: SNHLY and FYNNEI. The CDR3 is 13 amino acids. V was pared by 6 bases and J by 6 bases, with 14 bases between. The CDR3 sequence is CASRSGHIQTQYF. The CDR3 nucleotides are TGTGCCAGCAGAAGCGGACATATACAGACCCAGTACTTC.

The rearrangement uses TRBV13 and TRBJ2-7, with D maybe TRBD1 (5 bases). Trimming shortened V by 1 base and J by 3 bases, and 7 bases separated the two germline ends. The CDR3 sequence is 13 residues long. Germline loops: CDR1 PRHDT, CDR2 FYEKMQ (reference sequence). In nucleotides, the CDR3 is TGTGCCAGCAGCTTAGACACAGGCTACGAGCAGTACTTC. Translating it yields CASSLDTGYEQYF.

This chain uses TRBV29-1 with TRBJ1-2; 7 nucleotides align to TRBD1. Germline values: CDR1 SQVTM, CDR2 ANQGSEA. Losses at the gene ends were 3 bases for V and 8 bases for J; bases not matched to a gene: 15. CDR3 length equals 15 residues. CDR3 DNA: TGCAGCGTTGATTTGGAGGCCAGGGGGACCCCAGGCTACACCTTC. This gives the protein CSVDLEARGTPGYTF.

This chain uses TRBV15 with TRBJ1-3; the match to TRBD1 covers 8 bases. V lost 2 bases and J lost 0; bases outside the gene matches: 3. Germline V gene lookup returns CDR1 LNHNV and CDR2 YYDKDF (reference sequence). The CDR3 length is 16 residues. The CDR3 nucleotides are TGTGCCACCAGCAGAAGACAGGGGAACTCTGGAAACACCATATATTTT. It is translated as CATSRRQGNSGNTIYF.

The genes are TRBV14 and TRBJ2-7; 10 bases fit TRBD2. Germline-derived CDR1 and CDR2 are SGHDN and FVKESK. CDR3 size: 15 residues. Losses at the gene ends were 2 bases for V and 7 bases for J; bases not matched to a gene: 8. In DNA, the CDR3 is TGTGCCAGCAGCCAAACCGGGACTAGCGTTGGGGAGCAGTACTTC. Encoded protein: CASSQTGTSVGEQYF.

The chain links TRBV5-4 to TRBJ2-5, with unresolved D. Germline assignment: CDR1 SGHNT and CDR2 YYREEE (reference sequence). The length of the CDR3 is 13 residues. V dropped 3 bases and J dropped 2 bases, with 8 bases sitting between them. CDR3 DNA: TGTGCCAGCAGCTGGCCTGAGCAAGAGACCCAGTACTTC. This translates into CASSWPEQETQYF. Variable domain in full (rest from reference TRBV5-4 and TRBJ2-5): ETGVTQSPTHLIKTRGQQVTLRCSSQSGHNTVSWYQQALGQGPQFIFQYYREEENGRGNFPPRFSGLQFPNYSSELNVNALELDDSALYLCASSWPEQETQYFGPGTRLLVL.

The rearrangement joins TRBV19 to TRBJ2-7; no definite D call. The ends were cut back, 5 bases at V and 4 bases at J, with 9 bases in the middle. Germline-derived CDR1 and CDR2 are LNHDA and SQIVND (reference sequence). The CDR3 has 12 amino acids. The CDR3 protein is CASSFLKYEQYF. The CDR3 region has the DNA TGTGCCAGTAGTTTCTTAAAATACGAGCAGTACTTC.

Comment on this clone: Other DNA sequences in the sample encode the same CDR3. CDR3 sequence reads: CSARVSYEQYF. CDR3 DNA: TGCAGTGCTAGAGTATCCTACGAGCAGTACTTC. The chain is built from TRBV20-1 and TRBJ2-7, with D unclear. Trimming cost V 1 base and J 1 base, with 2 bases left between them. The CDR3 is 11 residues long. Germline assignment: CDR1 DFQATT and CDR2 SNEGSKA (reference sequence).

CDR3 amino acids: CASTFGGQGYQPQHF. DNA for the CDR3: TGTGCCAGCACCTTCGGAGGACAGGGTTATCAGCCCCAGCATTTT. The chain combines TRBV28 with TRBJ1-5, with 8 bases lining up with TRBD1. The CDR3 consists of 15 residues. After removal of 7 bases from V and 5 bases from J, the junction contained 10 bases not matched to a gene. From germline, CDR1 is MDHEN and CDR2 SYDVKM.

The rearrangement uses TRBV9 and TRBJ2-3, with D possibly being TRBD1 (6 bases). Between the trimmed V and J ends, which lost 2 bases and 2 bases, there was a span of 15 bases. This CDR3 has 16 amino acids. Germline CDR1 is SGDLS and CDR2 is YYNGEE. The CDR3, as DNA: TGTGCCAGCAGCGTCTACAGGGACCACCTCACAGATACGCAGTATTTT. Protein product: CASSVYRDHLTDTQYF.

Comment on this clone: Other DNA sequences in this sample translate to the same CDR3. V and J are TRBV30 and TRBJ2-3; 10 bases fit TRBD2. With 0 bases clipped from V and 1 base from J, the junction kept 4 bases outside the gene matches. The CDR3 loop spans 16 amino acids. Germline V gene sequence: CDR1 GTSNPN, CDR2 SVGIG (reference sequence). This chain's CDR3 is CAWSVGLAGGTDTQYF. As DNA, the CDR3 is TGTGCCTGGAGTGTGGGGCTAGCGGGGGGCACAGATACGCAGTATTTT.